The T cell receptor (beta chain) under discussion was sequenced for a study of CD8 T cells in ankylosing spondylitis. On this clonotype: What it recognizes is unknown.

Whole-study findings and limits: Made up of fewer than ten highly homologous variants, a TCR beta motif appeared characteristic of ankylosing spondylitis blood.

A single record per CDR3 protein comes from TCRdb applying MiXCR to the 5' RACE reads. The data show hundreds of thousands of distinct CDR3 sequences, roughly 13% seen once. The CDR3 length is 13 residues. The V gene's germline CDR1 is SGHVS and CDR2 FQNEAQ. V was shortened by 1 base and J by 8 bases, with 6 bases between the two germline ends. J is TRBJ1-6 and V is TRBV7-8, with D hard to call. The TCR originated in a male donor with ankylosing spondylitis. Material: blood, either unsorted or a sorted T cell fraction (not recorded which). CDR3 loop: CASSLGLDSPLHF. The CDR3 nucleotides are TGTGCCAGCAGCTTAGGTTTAGATTCACCCCTCCACTTT.